The 9 T cell receptor beta chains presented below share a single source sample, sequenced in a study of CD8+CD57+ T cells in acquired aplastic anemia. The study profiled TCR beta VDJ and CDR3 using genomic DNA as template. Using its own MiXCR run on the reads, TCRdb lists one record per CDR3 protein. The sample carries approximately 200,000 distinct CDR3 sequences, roughly 56% recorded once. The specimen sequenced was sorted CD4+, CD8+, or CD8+CD57+ T cells (not recorded which) from PBMCs. The receptors here all came from a human donor in good health, serving as a control.

The chain joins TRBV7-2 to TRBJ2-3; D is possibly TRBD1 or TRBD2 (7 bases each). The V gene's germline CDR1 is SGHTA and CDR2 FQGNSA. V shed 5 bases and J shed 8 bases, with 26 bases lying between them. The CDR3 contains 17 residues. CDR3 DNA sequence: TGTGCCAGCAGCCCAGGGGGGGGGGTTGGGAGACCCAGTACGCAGTATTTT. Translated, it gives CASSPGGGVGRPSTQYF.

This clonotype has only a few counts. The chain uses TRBV24-1 and TRBJ2-1; D is undetermined. Germline V lookup: CDR1 KGHDR, CDR2 SFDVKD. V lost 4 bases to trimming and J lost 4 bases, with 4 bases between them. The CDR3 contains 12 residues. In DNA, the CDR3 is TGTGCCACCAGTGACGGGTACAATGAGCAGTTCTTC. Protein product: CATSDGYNEQFF.

This clonotype was counted ten times or more. This chain uses TRBV28 with TRBJ2-3; perhaps TRBD2 as D (6 bases). Trimming removed 5 bases at V and 1 base at J, with 22 bases between. Germline V CDR1 and CDR2: MDHEN, SYDVKM. This CDR3 has 18 residues. The DNA for the CDR3 is TGTGCCAGCAGTCCCACTTGGGACTTCCCCTTAGGCACAGATACGCAGTATTTT. Residues: CASSPTWDFPLGTDTQYF.

The rearrangement uses TRBV2 and TRBJ1-2; weak D call: TRBD1 (5 bases). The germline V gene encodes CDR1 SNHLY and CDR2 FYNNEI. Trimming removed 1 base from V and 7 bases from J, with 19 bases in between. This CDR3 is 16 amino acids long. The CDR3 region is CASSEGGFSREVGYTF. For the CDR3, the DNA is TGTGCCAGCAGTGAAGGTGGCTTTAGCAGGGAAGTTGGCTACACCTTC.

The chain combines TRBV24-1 with TRBJ1-5; D may be TRBD1 (5 bases). The CDR3 contains 12 residues. Germline lookup yields CDR1 KGHDR and CDR2 SFDVKD. V gave up 9 bases and J gave up 7 bases, with 12 bases separating them. The CDR3 nucleotides read TGTGCCACCGGGCAGGGAGGGCAGCCCCAGCATTTT. Protein sequence: CATGQGGQPQHF.

In its sample, this clonotype was seen many times. The gene calls are TRBV5-1 and TRBJ2-2, with D maybe TRBD2 (5 bases). Germline V gene data show CDR1 as SGHRS and CDR2 as YFSETQ. The CDR3 has 14 residues. Deletions cut 1 base from V and 4 bases from J, with 8 bases between. CDR3 in DNA: TGCGCCAGCAGCTTGTGGGAGTCCACCGGGGAGCTGTTTTTT. It encodes CASSLWESTGELFF.

DNA of the CDR3: TGCGCCAGCAGCCTGTCGGCGGGGGGGCCCACAGATACGCAGTATTTT. Translated: CASSLSAGGPTDTQYF. The chain employs TRBV4-3 and TRBJ2-3, with 9 bases aligning to TRBD2. V lost 4 bases and J lost 2; bases outside the gene matches: 7. Per the germline V gene, CDR1 is LGHNA and CDR2 is YSLEER. The CDR3 is 16 amino acids.

This clonotype was seen many times. This sequence joins TRBV28 and TRBJ1-2, with 7 positions matching TRBD1. The CDR3 consists of 17 residues. J was trimmed by 2 bases and V by 4 bases; bases with no gene match: 13. Per the germline V gene, CDR1 is MDHEN and CDR2 is SYDVKM. The CDR3 here is CASSSPTGRVGNYGYTF. The CDR3 bases are TGTGCCAGCAGTTCCCCGACAGGGCGGGTGGGGAACTATGGCTACACCTTC.

This clonotype was seen at least ten times. The rearrangement links TRBV5-1 to TRBJ1-3; the D gene is possibly TRBD1 (6 bases). Trimming stripped 0 bases from V and 0 bases from J, with 10 bases between. The germline V gene encodes CDR1 SGHRS and CDR2 YFSETQ. The CDR3 contains 16 residues. The CDR3 DNA reads as TGCGCCAGCAGCTTGGAACCACAGGGCTCTGGAAACACCATATATTTT. Translated: CASSLEPQGSGNTIYF. Full variable domain (remainder filled in from reference TRBV5-1 and TRBJ1-3): KAGVTQTPRYLIKTRGQQVTLSCSPISGHRSVSWYQQTPGQGLQFLFEYFSETQRNKGNFPGRFSGRQFSNSRSEMNVSTLELGDSALYLCASSLEPQGSGNTIYFGEGSWLTVV.